This TCR beta chain was sequenced in a study of blood T cell repertoires in COVID-19. Study overall: COVID-19 samples collected from the United States, Italy and Spain covered acute and convalescent phases. Sample material is recorded as cDNA or gDNA derived from T cells, B-cell-depleted T cells, or PBMCs.

Trimming took off 6 bases at V and 0 bases at J, with 9 bases between the two ends. This CDR3 contains 14 residues. Germline V gene data show CDR1 as MNHEY and CDR2 as SVGAGI. As processed by the authors: Reference gene primer amplification gave estimated nucleated cell counts. Sequencing used immunoSEQ multiplex PCR; TCRdb keeps in-frame clones, though not all of them. V, J and clone size were drawn from that table, and D and trimming were deduced from the DNA. The table lists 100,000 to 120,000 clones, roughly 80% of them singletons. The specimen was peripheral blood. The chain couples TRBV6-5 to TRBJ1-3; D is undetermined. The TCR originated in a man between 45 and 60 years old with acute or convalescent COVID-19. CDR3 amino acids: CASRPGSSGNTIYF. CDR3 nucleotides: TGTGCCAGCAGACCCGGGTCCTCTGGAAACACCATATATTTT.